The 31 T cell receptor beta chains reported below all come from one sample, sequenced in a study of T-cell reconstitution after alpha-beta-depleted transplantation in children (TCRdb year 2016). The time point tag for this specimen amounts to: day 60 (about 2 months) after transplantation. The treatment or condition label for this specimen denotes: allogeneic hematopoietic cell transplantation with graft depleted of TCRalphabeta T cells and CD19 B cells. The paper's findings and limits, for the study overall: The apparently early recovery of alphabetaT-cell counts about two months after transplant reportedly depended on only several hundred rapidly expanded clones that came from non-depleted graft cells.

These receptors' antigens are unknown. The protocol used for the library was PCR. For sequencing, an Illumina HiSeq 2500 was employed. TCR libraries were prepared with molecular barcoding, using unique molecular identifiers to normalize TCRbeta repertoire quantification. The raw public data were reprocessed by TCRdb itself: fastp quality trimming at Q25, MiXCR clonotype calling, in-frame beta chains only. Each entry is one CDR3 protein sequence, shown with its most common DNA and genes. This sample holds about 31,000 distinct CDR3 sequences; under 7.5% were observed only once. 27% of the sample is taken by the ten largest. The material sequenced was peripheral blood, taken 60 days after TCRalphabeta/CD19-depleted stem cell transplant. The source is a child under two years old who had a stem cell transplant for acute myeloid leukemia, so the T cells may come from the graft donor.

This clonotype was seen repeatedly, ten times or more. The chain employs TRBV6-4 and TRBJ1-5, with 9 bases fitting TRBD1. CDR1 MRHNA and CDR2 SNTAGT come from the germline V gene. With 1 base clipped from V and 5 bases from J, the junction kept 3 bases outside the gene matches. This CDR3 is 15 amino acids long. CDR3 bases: TGTGCCAGCAGTGACTATCGGGACAGGGATCAGCCCCAGCATTTT. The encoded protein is CASSDYRDRDQPQHF.

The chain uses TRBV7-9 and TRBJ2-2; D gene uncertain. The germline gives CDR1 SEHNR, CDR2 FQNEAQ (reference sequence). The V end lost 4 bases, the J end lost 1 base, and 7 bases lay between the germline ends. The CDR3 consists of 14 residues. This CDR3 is CASSSHKNTGELFF. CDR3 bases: TGTGCCAGCAGCTCCCACAAGAACACCGGGGAGCTGTTTTTT.

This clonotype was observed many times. The chain's CDR3 is CASSPGPQETQYF. The CDR3 nucleotides are TGCGCCAGCAGCCCGGGACCACAAGAGACCCAGTACTTC. The chain employs TRBV4-3 and TRBJ2-5; D tentatively fits TRBD1 or TRBD2 (5 bases each). The germline gives CDR1 LGHNA, CDR2 YSLEER. This CDR3 region has 13 residues. V dropped 4 bases and J dropped 2 bases, with 8 bases sitting between them.

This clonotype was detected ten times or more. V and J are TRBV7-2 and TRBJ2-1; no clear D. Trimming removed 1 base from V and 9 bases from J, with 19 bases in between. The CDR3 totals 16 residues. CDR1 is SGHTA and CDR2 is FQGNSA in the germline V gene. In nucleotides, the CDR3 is TGTGCCAGCAGCTTAGGATTTAGGGTCTTGGGCGGTGAGCAGTTCTTC. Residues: CASSLGFRVLGGEQFF.

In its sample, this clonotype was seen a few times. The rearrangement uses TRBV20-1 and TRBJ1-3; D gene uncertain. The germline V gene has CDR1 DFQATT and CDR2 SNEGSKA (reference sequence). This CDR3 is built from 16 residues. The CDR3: CSPQLGPHCSGNTIYF. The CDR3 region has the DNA TGCAGCCCACAACTCGGGCCTCATTGCTCTGGAAACACCATATATTTT.

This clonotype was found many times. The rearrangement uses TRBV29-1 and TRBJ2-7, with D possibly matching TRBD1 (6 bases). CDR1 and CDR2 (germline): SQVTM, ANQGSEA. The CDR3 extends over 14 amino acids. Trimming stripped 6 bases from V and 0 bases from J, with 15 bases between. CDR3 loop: CSVNSPGASYEQYF. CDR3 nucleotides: TGCAGCGTCAATAGCCCAGGGGCCTCCTACGAGCAGTACTTC.

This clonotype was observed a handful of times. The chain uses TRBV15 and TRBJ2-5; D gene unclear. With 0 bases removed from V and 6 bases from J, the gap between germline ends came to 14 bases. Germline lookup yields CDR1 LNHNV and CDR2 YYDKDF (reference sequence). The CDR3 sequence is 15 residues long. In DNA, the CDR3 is TGTGCCACCAGCAGAGATAGTAAGGGCGGTAAGACCCAGTACTTC. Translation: CATSRDSKGGKTQYF.

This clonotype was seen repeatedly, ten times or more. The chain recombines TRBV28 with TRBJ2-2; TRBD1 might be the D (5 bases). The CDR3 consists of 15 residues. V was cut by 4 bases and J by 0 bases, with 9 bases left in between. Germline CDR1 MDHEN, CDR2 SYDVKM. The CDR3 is CASSWSRANTGELFF. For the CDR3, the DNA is TGTGCCAGCAGTTGGTCCAGGGCGAACACCGGGGAGCTGTTTTTT. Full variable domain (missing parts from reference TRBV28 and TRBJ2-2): DVKVTQSSRYLVKRTGEKVFLECVQDMDHENMFWYRQDPGLGLRLIYFSYDVKMKEKGDIPEGYSVSREKKERFSLILESASTNQTSMYLCASSWSRANTGELFFGEGSRLTVL.

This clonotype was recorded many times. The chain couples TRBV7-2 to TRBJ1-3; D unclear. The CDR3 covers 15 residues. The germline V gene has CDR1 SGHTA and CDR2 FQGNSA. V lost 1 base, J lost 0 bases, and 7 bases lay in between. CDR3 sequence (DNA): TGTGCCAGCAGCTTAGTCGACAACTCTGGAAACACCATATATTTT. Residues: CASSLVDNSGNTIYF.

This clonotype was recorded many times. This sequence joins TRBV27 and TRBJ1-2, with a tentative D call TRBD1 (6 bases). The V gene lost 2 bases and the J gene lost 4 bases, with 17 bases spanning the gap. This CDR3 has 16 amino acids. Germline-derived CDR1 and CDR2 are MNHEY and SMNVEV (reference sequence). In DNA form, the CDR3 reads TGTGCCAGCAGTTTAATATCGCAGACAGGAGCCTATGGCTACACCTTC. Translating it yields CASSLISQTGAYGYTF.

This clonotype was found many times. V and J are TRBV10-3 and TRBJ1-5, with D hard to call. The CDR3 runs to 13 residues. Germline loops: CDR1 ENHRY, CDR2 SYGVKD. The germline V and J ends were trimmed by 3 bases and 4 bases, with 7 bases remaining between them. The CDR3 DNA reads TGTGCCATCAGTGATGATTATAATCAGCCCCAGCATTTT. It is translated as CAISDDYNQPQHF.

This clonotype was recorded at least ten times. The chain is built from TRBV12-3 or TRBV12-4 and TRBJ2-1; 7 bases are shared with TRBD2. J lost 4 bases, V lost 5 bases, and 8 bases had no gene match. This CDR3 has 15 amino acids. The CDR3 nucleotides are TGTGCCAGCAGTCCCACGGGACTACCGTACAATGAGCAGTTCTTC. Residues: CASSPTGLPYNEQFF.

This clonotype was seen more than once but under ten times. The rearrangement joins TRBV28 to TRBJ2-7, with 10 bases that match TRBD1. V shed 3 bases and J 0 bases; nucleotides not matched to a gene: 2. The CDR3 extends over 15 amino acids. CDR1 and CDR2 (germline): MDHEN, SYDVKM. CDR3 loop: CASSLGTGASYEQYF. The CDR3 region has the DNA TGTGCCAGCAGTTTGGGGACAGGGGCCTCCTACGAGCAGTACTTC.

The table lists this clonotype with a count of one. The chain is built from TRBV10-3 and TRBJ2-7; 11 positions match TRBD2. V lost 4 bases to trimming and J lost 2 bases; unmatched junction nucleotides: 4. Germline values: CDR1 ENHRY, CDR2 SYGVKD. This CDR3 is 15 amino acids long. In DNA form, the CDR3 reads TGTGCCATCAGTGGTACTAGCGGGAGAGCCTACGAGCAGTACTTC. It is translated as CAISGTSGRAYEQYF.

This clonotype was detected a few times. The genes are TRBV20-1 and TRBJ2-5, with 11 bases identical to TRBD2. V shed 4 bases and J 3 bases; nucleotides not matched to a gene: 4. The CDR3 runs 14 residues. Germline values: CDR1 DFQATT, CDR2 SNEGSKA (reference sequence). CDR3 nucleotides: TGCAGTGCTACGACTAGCGGGGTTAAAGAGACCCAGTACTTC. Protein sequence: CSATTSGVKETQYF.

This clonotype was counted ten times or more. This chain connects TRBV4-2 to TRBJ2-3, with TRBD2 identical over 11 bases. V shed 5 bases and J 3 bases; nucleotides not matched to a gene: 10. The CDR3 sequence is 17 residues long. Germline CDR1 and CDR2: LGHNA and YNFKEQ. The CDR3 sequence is CASSVPRLAGRTDTQYF. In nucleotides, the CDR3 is TGTGCCAGCAGCGTCCCCCGACTAGCGGGGCGAACAGATACGCAGTATTTT.

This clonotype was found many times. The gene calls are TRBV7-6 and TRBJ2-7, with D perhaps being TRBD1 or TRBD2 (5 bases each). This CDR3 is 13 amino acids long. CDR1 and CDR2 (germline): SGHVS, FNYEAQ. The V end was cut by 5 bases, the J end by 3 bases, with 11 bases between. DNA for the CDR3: TGTGCCAGCAGCACGGGACCGCTCTACGAGCAGTACTTC. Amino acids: CASSTGPLYEQYF.

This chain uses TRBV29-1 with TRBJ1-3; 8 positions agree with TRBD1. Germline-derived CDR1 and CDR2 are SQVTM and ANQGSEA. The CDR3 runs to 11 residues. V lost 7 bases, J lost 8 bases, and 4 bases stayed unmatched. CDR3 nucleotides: TGCAGCGGCGACAGGGGCGACACCATATATTTT. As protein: CSGDRGDTIYF.

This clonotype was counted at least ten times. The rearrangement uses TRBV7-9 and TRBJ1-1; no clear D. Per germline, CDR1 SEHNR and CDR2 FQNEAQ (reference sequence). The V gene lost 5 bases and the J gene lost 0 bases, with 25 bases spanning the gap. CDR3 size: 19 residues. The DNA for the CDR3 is TGTGCCAGCAGCCCTCATATATCCCCCCCGACGGCCATGAACACTGAAGCTTTCTTT. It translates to CASSPHISPPTAMNTEAFF.

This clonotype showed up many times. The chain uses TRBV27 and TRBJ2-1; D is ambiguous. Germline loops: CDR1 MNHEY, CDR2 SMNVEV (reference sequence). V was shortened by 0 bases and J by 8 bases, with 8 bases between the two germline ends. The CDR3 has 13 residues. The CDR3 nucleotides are TGTGCCAGCAGTTTATCGTCCGGAGATGAGCAGTTCTTC. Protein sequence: CASSLSSGDEQFF.

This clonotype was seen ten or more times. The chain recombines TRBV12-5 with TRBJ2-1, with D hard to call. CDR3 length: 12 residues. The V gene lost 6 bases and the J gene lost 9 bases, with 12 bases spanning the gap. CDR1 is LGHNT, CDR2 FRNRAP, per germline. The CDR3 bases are TGTGCTAGTGGGGACCCAAGTACTGAGCAGTTCTTC. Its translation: CASGDPSTEQFF.

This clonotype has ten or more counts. CDR3 loop: CSARPISGRSQHF. In DNA, the CDR3 is TGCAGTGCTAGACCTATCTCCGGAAGGTCCCAGCATTTT. The V call is TRBV20-1, the J call TRBJ1-5; unclear D gene. V lost 2 bases to trimming and J lost 11 bases, with 16 bases between them. This CDR3 region has 13 residues. Germline V gene data show CDR1 as DFQATT and CDR2 as SNEGSKA (reference sequence).

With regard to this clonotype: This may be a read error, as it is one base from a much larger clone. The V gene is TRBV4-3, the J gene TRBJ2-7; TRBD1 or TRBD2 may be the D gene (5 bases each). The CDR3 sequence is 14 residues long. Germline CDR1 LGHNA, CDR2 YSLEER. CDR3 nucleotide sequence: TGCACCAGCAGCCAAGATGCAGGGAGTACCGAGCAGTACTTC. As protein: CTSSQDAGSTEQYF.

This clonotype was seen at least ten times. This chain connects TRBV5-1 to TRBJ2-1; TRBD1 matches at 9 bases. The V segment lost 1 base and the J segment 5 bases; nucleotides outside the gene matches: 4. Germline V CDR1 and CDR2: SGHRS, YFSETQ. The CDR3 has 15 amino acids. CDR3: CASSLRGTGNNEQFF. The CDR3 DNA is TGCGCCAGCAGCTTGAGAGGGACAGGGAACAATGAGCAGTTCTTC.

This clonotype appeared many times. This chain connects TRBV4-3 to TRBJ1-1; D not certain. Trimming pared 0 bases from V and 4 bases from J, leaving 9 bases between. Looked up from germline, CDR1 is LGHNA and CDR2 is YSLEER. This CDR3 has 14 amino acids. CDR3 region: CASSQDSDFTEAFF. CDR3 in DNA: TGCGCCAGCAGCCAAGACAGTGATTTCACTGAAGCTTTCTTT.

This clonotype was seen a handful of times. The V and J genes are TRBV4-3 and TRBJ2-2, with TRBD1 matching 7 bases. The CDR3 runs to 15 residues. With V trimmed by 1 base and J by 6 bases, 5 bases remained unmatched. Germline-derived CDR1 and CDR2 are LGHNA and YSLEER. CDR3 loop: CASSQVDRAAGELFF. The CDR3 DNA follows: TGCGCCAGCAGCCAAGTTGACAGGGCCGCCGGGGAGCTGTTTTTT.

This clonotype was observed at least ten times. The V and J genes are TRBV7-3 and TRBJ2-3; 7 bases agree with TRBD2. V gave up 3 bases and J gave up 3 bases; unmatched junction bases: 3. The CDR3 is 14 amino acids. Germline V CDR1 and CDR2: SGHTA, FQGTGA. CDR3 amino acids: CASSLEGGTDTQYF. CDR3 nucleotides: TGTGCCAGCAGCTTGGAGGGAGGGACAGATACGCAGTATTTT.

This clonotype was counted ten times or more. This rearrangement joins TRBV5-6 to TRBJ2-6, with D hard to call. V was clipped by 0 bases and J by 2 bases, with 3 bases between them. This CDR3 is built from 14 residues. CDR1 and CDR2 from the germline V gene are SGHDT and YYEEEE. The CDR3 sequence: CASSLAAGANVLTF. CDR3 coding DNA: TGTGCCAGCAGCTTGGCAGCTGGGGCCAACGTCCTGACTTTC.

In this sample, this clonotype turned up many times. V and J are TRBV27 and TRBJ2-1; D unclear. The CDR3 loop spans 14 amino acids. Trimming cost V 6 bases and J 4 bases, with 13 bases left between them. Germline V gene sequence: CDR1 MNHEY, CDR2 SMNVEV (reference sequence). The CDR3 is CASRNIGPYNEQFF. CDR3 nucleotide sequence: TGTGCCAGCAGGAATATAGGGCCTTACAATGAGCAGTTCTTC.

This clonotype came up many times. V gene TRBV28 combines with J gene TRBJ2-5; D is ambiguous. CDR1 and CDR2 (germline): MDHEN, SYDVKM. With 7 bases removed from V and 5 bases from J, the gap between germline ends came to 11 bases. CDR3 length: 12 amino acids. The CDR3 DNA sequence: TGTGCCAGCAAGAAGGGTGGGGAGACCCAGTACTTC. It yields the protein CASKKGGETQYF.

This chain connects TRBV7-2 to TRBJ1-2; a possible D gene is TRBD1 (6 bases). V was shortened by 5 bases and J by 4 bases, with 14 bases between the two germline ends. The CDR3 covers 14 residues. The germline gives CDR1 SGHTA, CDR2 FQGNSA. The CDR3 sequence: CASSPVRGLYGYTF. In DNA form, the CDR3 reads TGTGCCAGCAGCCCCGTCAGGGGTCTCTATGGCTACACCTTC. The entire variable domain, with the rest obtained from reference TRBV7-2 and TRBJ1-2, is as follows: GAGVSQSPSNKVTEKGKDVELRCDPISGHTALYWYRQSLGQGLEFLIYFQGNSAPDKSGLPSDRFSAERTGGSVSTLTIQRTQQEDSAVYLCASSPVRGLYGYTFGSGTRLTVV.